Following are 5 T cell receptor beta chains from one sample sequenced in a study of blood T cell repertoires in COVID-19. TCRdb's table, derived via immunoSEQ multiplex PCR, lists solely in-frame clones and lacks some. The repertoire consists of 150,000 to 200,000 clones, with 80% to 90% occurring once and the leading ten covering approximately 11%. The sequencing input was peripheral blood. The origin of the receptors is a woman aged 55-70 years with COVID-19, enrolled during active disease.

This rearrangement joins TRBV5-1 to TRBJ1-1, with 9 bases aligning to TRBD1. The CDR3 is made up of 18 amino acids. The germline CDR1 and CDR2 sequences are SGHRS and YFSETQ. V gave up 4 bases and J gave up 0 bases; unmatched junction bases: 13. CDR3 sequence (DNA): TGCGCCAGCAGCCTACAATCCGGGACAGGGACTTTGAACACTGAAGCTTTCTTT. Protein: CASSLQSGTGTLNTEAFF.

The V call is TRBV7-2, the J call TRBJ2-1; 7 positions agree with TRBD2. Germline assignment: CDR1 SGHTA and CDR2 FQGNSA. The V gene end was trimmed by 2 bases and the J gene end by 13 bases; junction bases not matched to a gene: 11. The CDR3 totals 14 residues. CDR3 sequence reads: CASSLIASGGGQFF. The CDR3 region has the DNA TGTGCCAGCAGCTTAATCGCTAGCGGCGGTGGACAGTTCTTC.

The rearrangement uses TRBV5-1 and TRBJ1-1; possible D gene TRBD1, 5 bases. This CDR3 has 13 amino acids. Trimming pared 5 bases from V and 7 bases from J, leaving 15 bases between. Germline V gene sequence: CDR1 SGHRS, CDR2 YFSETQ. The CDR3 sequence: CASSIGQLSEAFF. CDR3 nucleotide sequence: TGCGCCAGCAGTATCGGACAACTTAGTGAAGCTTTCTTT.

The V gene is TRBV7-3, the J gene TRBJ2-7; a possible D gene is TRBD2 (7 bases). V dropped 1 base and J dropped 3 bases, with 13 bases sitting between them. Per germline, CDR1 SGHTA and CDR2 FQGTGA. This CDR3 is 15 amino acids long. The CDR3 sequence is CASSLRGGAGYEQYF. DNA for the CDR3: TGTGCCAGCAGCTTAAGGGGGGGCGCTGGCTACGAGCAGTACTTC.

This sequence joins TRBV6-1 and TRBJ2-1; weak D call: TRBD2 (5 bases). Trimming cost V 4 bases and J 4 bases, with 17 bases left between them. Germline V gene lookup returns CDR1 MNHNS and CDR2 SASEGT. This CDR3 contains 16 residues. The CDR3 coding sequence is TGTGCCAGCAGTGTCCGACGGGCCTCGGGATACAATGAGCAGTTCTTC. Translation gives CASSVRRASGYNEQFF.